This TCR beta chain appears in the sequencing data of a study of T cell responses to AZD1222 COVID-19 vaccine. Study as a whole: Samples with a second dose at about 4 or about 12 weeks were pooled together.

This clone was counted only a few times. What it binds is unknown. Between the trimmed V and J ends, which lost 5 bases and 4 bases, there was a span of 8 bases. The germline gives CDR1 SGHTA, CDR2 FQGTGA. This CDR3 region has 13 residues. Profiled with immunoSEQ multiplex PCR; TCRdb holds only in-frame clones, not every one. Here the sample spans under 150,000 clones, 75% to 95% being singletons. Study conclusions and caveats: Only a handful of individuals given AZD1222 were seropositive at baseline. It was only after the peak T cell response that any repertoires were sampled.

The chain has TRBV7-3 and TRBJ2-2; no clear D gene. This receptor was identified in an adult in good health. The specimen was peripheral blood, collected on day 0 of AZD1222 vaccination. CDR3 nucleotides: TGTGCCAGCAGCCAGACTTCCACCGGGGAGCTGTTTTTT. Translated, it gives CASSQTSTGELFF.